A selection of T cell receptor beta chains follows, all from one sample in a study of blood T cell repertoires in COVID-19. Method: immunoSEQ multiplex PCR; TCRdb's copy keeps in-frame clones and lacks some. Of some 13,000 clones listed, less than 90% were seen once; the top ten hold 51%. Sequenced input: peripheral blood. The receptors originated from a man older than 75 with acute or convalescent COVID-19. CDR3s include the opening cysteine and the closing phenylalanine or tryptophan. The D gene is left open where the match is weak.

v_call: TRBV2; j_call: TRBJ1-5; d_call: -; cdr3_aa: CASRAGINSNQPQHF; cdr3_nt: TGTGCCAGCAGGGCAGGGATAAACAGCAATCAGCCCCAGCATTTT
v_call: TRBV5-1; j_call: TRBJ2-7; d_call: TRBD1; cdr3_aa: CASSPILKTGGSSEQYF; cdr3_nt: TGCGCCAGCAGCCCGATCTTGAAGACAGGGGGTTCCAGCGAGCAGTACTTC
v_call: TRBV30; j_call: TRBJ2-2; d_call: TRBD1; cdr3_aa: CAWSGTGAFGELFF; cdr3_nt: TGTGCCTGGAGTGGGACAGGGGCCTTCGGGGAGCTGTTTTTT
v_call: TRBV29-1; j_call: TRBJ2-1; d_call: TRBD2; cdr3_aa: CSVGGREGRPSYNEQFF; cdr3_nt: TGCAGCGTTGGCGGGCGGGAGGGCCGACCTTCCTACAATGAGCAGTTCTTC
v_call: TRBV2; j_call: TRBJ1-2; d_call: TRBD1; cdr3_aa: CASNPRQGPMYSTF; cdr3_nt: TGTGCCAGCAACCCCCGACAGGGGCCTATGTACAGCACCTTC
v_call: TRBV5-1; j_call: TRBJ1-2; d_call: TRBD1; cdr3_aa: CARSLGGTGAGYTF; cdr3_nt: TGCGCCCGCAGCTTGGGGGGGACAGGGGCTGGCTACACCTTC
v_call: TRBV19; j_call: TRBJ2-1; d_call: TRBD1; cdr3_aa: CASSIDVTGVSYNEQFF; cdr3_nt: TGTGCCAGTAGTATAGATGTTACAGGGGTCTCCTACAATGAGCAGTTCTTC
v_call: TRBV5-5; j_call: TRBJ1-2; d_call: TRBD1; cdr3_aa: CASSSSGTGRNPYGYTF; cdr3_nt: TGTGCCAGCAGCTCCTCCGGGACAGGGAGGAACCCATATGGCTACACCTTC
v_call: TRBV5-6; j_call: TRBJ2-5; d_call: TRBD1; cdr3_aa: CASSLLGRQGGVETQYF; cdr3_nt: TGTGCCAGCAGCTTGTTGGGAAGACAGGGTGGTGTGGAGACCCAGTACTTC
v_call: TRBV11-2; j_call: TRBJ2-7; d_call: TRBD1; cdr3_aa: CASSFTGTGAFEQYF; cdr3_nt: TGTGCCAGCAGCTTCACCGGGACAGGCGCATTCGAGCAGTACTTC
v_call: TRBV5-8; j_call: TRBJ1-2; d_call: -; cdr3_aa: CASRRTAGYGYTF; cdr3_nt: TGTGCCAGCAGACGGACAGCCGGGTATGGCTACACCTTC
v_call: TRBV5-4; j_call: TRBJ2-7; d_call: TRBD1; cdr3_aa: CASSAGLGQGLSEQYF; cdr3_nt: TGTGCCAGCAGCGCGGGCTTGGGACAGGGGTTAAGCGAGCAGTACTTC
v_call: TRBV30; j_call: TRBJ2-1; d_call: -; cdr3_aa: CARDLGLIGNEQFF; cdr3_nt: TGTGCCCGAGACCTTGGACTAATTGGAAATGAGCAGTTCTTC
v_call: TRBV28; j_call: TRBJ1-1; d_call: -; cdr3_aa: CASLLRVTEAFF; cdr3_nt: TGTGCCAGCCTCCTGCGGGTCACTGAAGCTTTCTTT
v_call: TRBV12-3/TRBV12-4; j_call: TRBJ1-5; d_call: -; cdr3_aa: CASRGQAHQPQHF; cdr3_nt: TGTGCCAGCAGGGGCCAAGCACACCAGCCCCAGCATTTT
v_call: TRBV27; j_call: TRBJ1-1; d_call: -; cdr3_aa: CASAQEIRGTEAFF; cdr3_nt: TGTGCCAGCGCACAAGAAATCAGGGGAACTGAAGCTTTCTTT
v_call: TRBV11-2; j_call: TRBJ1-2; d_call: -; cdr3_aa: CASSHRDGYTF; cdr3_nt: TGTGCCAGCAGCCACAGGGATGGCTACACCTTC
v_call: TRBV7-9; j_call: TRBJ2-7; d_call: TRBD1; cdr3_aa: CASSFPSGQVTYEQYF; cdr3_nt: TGTGCCAGCAGCTTTCCCTCCGGACAGGTAACCTACGAGCAGTACTTC
v_call: TRBV30; j_call: TRBJ1-5; d_call: TRBD1; cdr3_aa: CAWQGQGYQPQHF; cdr3_nt: TGTGCCTGGCAGGGACAGGGGTATCAGCCCCAGCATTTT
v_call: TRBV18; j_call: TRBJ1-1; d_call: -; cdr3_aa: CASSPRLDSVNTEAFF; cdr3_nt: TGTGCCAGCTCACCTCGGTTGGACAGCGTGAACACTGAAGCTTTCTTT
v_call: TRBV18; j_call: TRBJ1-5; d_call: -; cdr3_aa: CASSPPYSNQPQHF; cdr3_nt: TGTGCCAGCTCACCTCCTTATAGCAATCAGCCCCAGCATTTT
v_call: TRBV3-1/TRBV3-2; j_call: TRBJ2-7; d_call: TRBD2; cdr3_aa: CASSRPRAAGEAYEQYF; cdr3_nt: TGTGCCAGCAGCCGCCCTCGCGCAGCGGGGGAAGCCTACGAGCAGTACTTC
v_call: TRBV5-1; j_call: TRBJ1-2; d_call: -; cdr3_aa: CASSLGGGEGYTF; cdr3_nt: TGCGCCAGCAGCTTGGGAGGGGGTGAAGGCTACACCTTC
v_call: TRBV30; j_call: TRBJ1-2; d_call: -; cdr3_aa: CAWSITGLGGYTF; cdr3_nt: TGTGCCTGGAGTATAACAGGGTTAGGTGGCTACACCTTC
v_call: TRBV11-1; j_call: TRBJ2-1; d_call: -; cdr3_aa: CASSLNVQPYNEQFF; cdr3_nt: TGTGCCAGCAGCTTAAACGTACAGCCTTACAATGAGCAGTTCTTC
v_call: TRBV5-1; j_call: TRBJ2-6; d_call: -; cdr3_aa: CASSLAGNSGANVLTF; cdr3_nt: TGCGCCAGCAGCTTGGCAGGTAACTCTGGGGCCAACGTCCTGACTTTC
v_call: TRBV27; j_call: TRBJ1-5; d_call: TRBD1; cdr3_aa: CASSLYPPQGSNQPQHF; cdr3_nt: TGTGCCAGCAGTCTATACCCTCCACAGGGGAGCAATCAGCCCCAGCATTTT
v_call: TRBV7-2; j_call: TRBJ2-2; d_call: -; cdr3_aa: CASSFWQANTGELFF; cdr3_nt: TGTGCCAGCAGCTTCTGGCAGGCGAACACCGGGGAGCTGTTTTTT
v_call: TRBV2; j_call: TRBJ2-5; d_call: -; cdr3_aa: CASSVTGRRETQYF; cdr3_nt: TGTGCCAGCAGTGTGACAGGCCGCCGAGAGACCCAGTACTTC
v_call: TRBV3-1/TRBV3-2; j_call: TRBJ2-1; d_call: TRBD1; cdr3_aa: CASSQSLTGSNEQFF; cdr3_nt: TGTGCCAGCAGCCAAAGTCTGACAGGGAGCAATGAGCAGTTCTTC
v_call: TRBV3-1/TRBV3-2; j_call: TRBJ2-7; d_call: TRBD2; cdr3_aa: CASSQAGLAGGRYEQYF; cdr3_nt: TGTGCCAGCAGCCAAGCGGGACTAGCGGGGGGGCGGTACGAGCAGTACTTC
v_call: TRBV11-2; j_call: TRBJ2-1; d_call: -; cdr3_aa: CASSLEATYNEQFF; cdr3_nt: TGTGCCAGCAGCTTGGAGGCAACCTACAATGAGCAGTTCTTC
v_call: TRBV3-1/TRBV3-2; j_call: TRBJ1-5; d_call: TRBD1; cdr3_aa: CASSDRGSNQPQHF; cdr3_nt: TGTGCCAGCAGTGACAGGGGAAGCAATCAGCCCCAGCATTTT
v_call: TRBV5-1; j_call: TRBJ1-6; d_call: -; cdr3_aa: CASSLTGERRSPLHF; cdr3_nt: TGCGCCAGCAGCTTAACGGGGGAAAGGCGTTCACCCCTCCACTTT